One and the same sample provided the 20 T cell receptor beta chains below, sequenced in a study of cytomegalovirus exposure and HLA in healthy donors. PCR involved 60 Vbeta and 13 Jbeta primers. Measured with immunoSEQ multiplex PCR; TCRdb has only the in-frame clones, and not every one. This repertoire includes about 96,000 clones. The sample was PBMCs. The receptors derive from a woman between 25 and 40 years old in good health and CMV-seronegative.

The J gene is TRBJ2-7, the V gene TRBV7-3; perhaps TRBD2 as D (6 bases). Deletions cut 2 bases from V and 6 bases from J, with 11 bases between. The CDR3 loop spans 13 amino acids. CDR1 and CDR2 (germline): SGHTA, FQGTGA. CDR3 loop: CASSLAGSSEQYF. Here the CDR3 DNA reads TGTGCCAGCAGCTTAGCGGGATCCAGCGAGCAGTACTTC.

The chain carries TRBV2 and TRBJ1-1; no definite D call. The CDR3 consists of 15 residues. Looked up from germline, CDR1 is SNHLY and CDR2 is FYNNEI. The V and J ends lost 3 bases and 2 bases respectively, with 13 bases between them. DNA of the CDR3: TGTGCCAGCAGTGATCGCCCCAGGTTTAACACTGAAGCTTTCTTT. Protein sequence: CASSDRPRFNTEAFF. The complete variable domain, with remaining parts taken from reference TRBV2 and TRBJ1-1, reads EPEVTQTPSHQVTQMGQEVILRCVPISNHLYFYWYRQILGQKVEFLVSFYNNEISEKSEIFDDQFSVERPDGSNFTLKIRSTKLEDSAMYFCASSDRPRFNTEAFFGQGTRLTVV.

The chain links TRBV4-1 to TRBJ2-5; perhaps TRBD2 as D (5 bases). The J call may not be correct, given that the DNA end is closer to TRBJ2-7. Germline V gives CDR1 MGHRA, CDR2 YSYEKL. The CDR3 covers 15 residues. CDR3 loop: CASSQRSGTADEQYF. CDR3 DNA: TGCGCCAGCAGCCAGAGATCGGGAACCGCCGACGAGCAGTACTTC.

This chain links TRBV5-6 with TRBJ2-3, with 13 bases fitting TRBD2. Germline-derived CDR1 and CDR2 are SGHDT and YYEEEE. The CDR3 extends over 15 amino acids. V shed 3 bases and J 6 bases; nucleotides not matched to a gene: 4. CDR3 DNA: TGTGCCAGCAGCTCGGGACTAGCGGGGACCGATACGCAGTATTTT. Amino acid sequence: CASSSGLAGTDTQYF.

This chain joins TRBV7-2 and TRBJ2-3; 9 bases fit TRBD2. Germline lookup yields CDR1 SGHTA and CDR2 FQGNSA. The J segment lost 5 bases and the V segment lost 4 bases, leaving 4 bases of the junction unmatched. CDR3 length: 14 residues. The CDR3 region has the DNA TGTGCCAGCAGCTCGGGACTAGCAGTAGATACGCAGTATTTT. Translated, it gives CASSSGLAVDTQYF.

The J gene is TRBJ1-6, the V gene TRBV30, with D perhaps TRBD1 (6 bases). CDR1 and CDR2 from the germline V gene are GTSNPN and SVGIG (reference sequence). The CDR3 spans 14 residues. Trimming removed 0 bases from V and 7 bases from J, with 10 bases in between. The chain's CDR3 is CAWSVDRGNSPLHF. The CDR3 DNA sequence: TGTGCCTGGAGTGTGGACAGAGGAAATTCACCCCTCCACTTT.

The chain couples TRBV28 to TRBJ1-2; D not certain. The CDR3 runs to 13 residues. Trimming stripped 6 bases from V and 8 bases from J, with 16 bases between. The germline V gene encodes CDR1 MDHEN and CDR2 SYDVKM. CDR3 residues: CASSLETSKGYTF. For the CDR3, the DNA is TGTGCCAGCAGCCTCGAAACCTCTAAAGGCTACACCTTC.

The chain links TRBV19 to TRBJ1-2; 11 nucleotides agree with TRBD1. J lost 0 bases, V lost 5 bases, and 5 bases had no gene match. CDR1 is LNHDA, CDR2 SQIVND, per germline (reference sequence). This CDR3 contains 16 residues. CDR3 loop: CASSAGQGAANYGYTF. CDR3 bases: TGTGCCAGTAGTGCCGGACAGGGGGCCGCTAACTATGGCTACACCTTC.

The CDR3 region is CSVEGGSLAEVMKAFF. The CDR3 bases are TGCAGCGTTGAAGGAGGGAGCCTCGCCGAAGTTATGAAGGCTTTCTTT. The rearrangement joins TRBV29-1 to TRBJ1-1; D unresolved. V shed 1 base and J shed 11 bases, with 26 bases lying between them. Germline V gives CDR1 SQVTM, CDR2 ANQGSEA. The length of the CDR3 is 16 residues.

The chain carries TRBV7-9 and TRBJ2-3; D not certain. CDR1 is SEHNR, CDR2 FQNEAQ, per germline (reference sequence). Deletions cut 5 bases from V and 0 bases from J, with 3 bases between. The CDR3 sequence is 12 residues long. The DNA of the CDR3 is TGTGCCAGCAGCCTAAGCACAGATACGCAGTATTTT. Translating it yields CASSLSTDTQYF. Together with reference TRBV7-9 and TRBJ2-3, the CDR3 gives the full variable domain: DTGVSQNPRHKITKRGQNVTFRCDPISEHNRLYWYRQTLGQGPEFLTYFQNEAQLEKSRLLSDRFSAERPKGSFSTLEIQRTEQGDSAMYLCASSLSTDTQYFGPGTRLTVL.

The chain is built from TRBV6-1 and TRBJ2-7; TRBD1 matches at 7 bases. The CDR3 length is 14 residues. The V segment lost 7 bases and the J segment 6 bases; nucleotides outside the gene matches: 12. CDR1 and CDR2 from the germline V gene are MNHNS and SASEGT. This chain's CDR3 is CASNTGELLAEQYF. Here the CDR3 DNA reads TGTGCCAGCAATACAGGGGAGTTACTCGCCGAGCAGTACTTC.

The J gene is TRBJ1-2, the V gene TRBV7-9; 12 nucleotides line up with TRBD1. Germline CDR1 is SEHNR and CDR2 is FQNEAQ (reference sequence). V gave up 6 bases and J gave up 7 bases; unmatched junction bases: 6. The CDR3 consists of 14 residues. CDR3 coding DNA: TGTGCCAGCAGTTTTGGGACAGGGGGCGCTGGCTACACCTTC. As protein: CASSFGTGGAGYTF.

The chain is built from TRBV28 and TRBJ2-7, with 14 bases fitting TRBD2. The CDR3 is 16 residues long. In germline, CDR1 is MDHEN, CDR2 SYDVKM. After removal of 10 bases from V and 4 bases from J, the junction contained 12 bases not matched to a gene. The CDR3 DNA sequence: TGTGCCACTACCGGGACTAGCGGGAGAGAGGGGTACGAGCAGTACTTC. Translating gives CATTGTSGREGYEQYF.

This rearrangement joins TRBV18 to TRBJ2-7, with TRBD2 matching over 11 bases. V was pared by 3 bases and J by 7 bases, with 11 bases of the junction left unmatched. Germline values: CDR1 KGHSH, CDR2 LQKENI. The CDR3 length is 16 residues. In DNA, the CDR3 is TGTGCCAGCTCACCCCCGACTAGCGGGAACCCACGGGAGCAGTACTTC. As protein: CASSPPTSGNPREQYF. The full variable domain, its missing parts supplied by reference TRBV18 and TRBJ2-7, is NAGVMQNPRHLVRRRGQEARLRCSPMKGHSHVYWYRQLPEEGLKFMVYLQKENIIDESGMPKERFSAEFPKEGPSILRIQQVVRGDSAAYFCASSPPTSGNPREQYFGPGTRLTVT.

This rearrangement joins TRBV5-6 to TRBJ1-1, with D maybe TRBD1 (6 bases). This CDR3 comprises 15 residues. Trimming cost V 5 bases and J 4 bases, with 18 bases left between them. The germline V gene has CDR1 SGHDT and CDR2 YYEEEE. The CDR3 reads CASRFAGGTGTEAFF. The CDR3 DNA reads TGTGCCAGCAGGTTTGCTGGGGGCACAGGCACTGAAGCTTTCTTT. Full variable domain (outside the CDR3, taken from reference TRBV5-6 and TRBJ1-1): DAGVTQSPTHLIKTRGQQVTLRCSPKSGHDTVSWYQQALGQGPQFIFQYYEEEERQRGNFPDRFSGHQFPNYSSELNVNALLLGDSALYLCASRFAGGTGTEAFFGQGTRLTVV.

The chain combines TRBV28 with TRBJ2-7, with 9 positions matching TRBD1. This CDR3 has 14 amino acids. Trimming cost V 5 bases and J 2 bases; bases outside gene matches: 4. CDR1 and CDR2 (germline): MDHEN, SYDVKM. As DNA, the CDR3 is TGTGCCAGCAGTCCCAACAGGGGGCCCTACGAGCAGTACTTC. Translated: CASSPNRGPYEQYF.

The rearrangement links TRBV27 to TRBJ2-1, with 9 nucleotides matching TRBD2. The germline V gene has CDR1 MNHEY and CDR2 SMNVEV (reference sequence). The CDR3 is made up of 13 amino acids. Losses at the gene ends were 9 bases for V and 6 bases for J; bases not matched to a gene: 6. The CDR3: CASSGRESNEQFF. CDR3 nucleotide sequence: TGTGCCAGTAGCGGGAGAGAAAGCAATGAGCAGTTCTTC.

Written as DNA, the CDR3 is TGTGCCAGCAGCGTAGAAGGCAGGGGGCTGTTTTTT. Protein: CASSVEGRGLFF. The chain has TRBV9 and TRBJ2-2; D is possibly TRBD1 (6 bases). This CDR3 spans 12 amino acids. The V gene lost 0 bases and the J gene lost 13 bases, with 10 bases spanning the gap. CDR1 is SGDLS and CDR2 is YYNGEE in the germline V gene.

The rearrangement joins TRBV7-8 to TRBJ2-1, with 8 bases aligning to TRBD2. V lost 7 bases, J lost 9 bases, and 11 bases stayed unmatched. The CDR3 length is 14 residues. CDR1 SGHVS and CDR2 FQNEAQ come from the germline V gene. The CDR3 here is CASTDIAGMREQFF. Written as DNA, the CDR3 is TGTGCCAGCACGGATATAGCGGGAATGCGTGAGCAGTTCTTC.

This chain uses TRBV5-1 with TRBJ2-7, with TRBD1 identical over 9 bases. The V gene end was trimmed by 4 bases and the J gene end by 5 bases; junction bases not matched to a gene: 7. CDR3 length: 14 amino acids. Germline-derived CDR1 and CDR2 are SGHRS and YFSETQ. CDR3 loop: CASSRGQGGDEQYF. The CDR3 DNA reads as TGCGCCAGCAGCAGGGGACAGGGCGGCGACGAGCAGTACTTC.